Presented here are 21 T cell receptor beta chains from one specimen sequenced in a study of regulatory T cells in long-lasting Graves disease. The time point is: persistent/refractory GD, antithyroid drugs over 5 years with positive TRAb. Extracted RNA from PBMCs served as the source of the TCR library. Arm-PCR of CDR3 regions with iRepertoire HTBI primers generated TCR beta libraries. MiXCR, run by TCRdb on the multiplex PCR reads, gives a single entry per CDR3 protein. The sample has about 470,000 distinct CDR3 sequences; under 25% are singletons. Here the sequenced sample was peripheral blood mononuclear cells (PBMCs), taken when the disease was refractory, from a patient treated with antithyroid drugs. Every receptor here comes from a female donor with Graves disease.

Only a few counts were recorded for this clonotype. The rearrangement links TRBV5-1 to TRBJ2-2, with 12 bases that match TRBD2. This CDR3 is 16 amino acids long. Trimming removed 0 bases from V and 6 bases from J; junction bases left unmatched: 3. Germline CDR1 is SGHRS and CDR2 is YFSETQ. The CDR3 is CASSLGRLAGAGELFF. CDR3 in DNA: TGCGCCAGCAGCTTGGGGAGACTAGCGGGAGCCGGGGAGCTGTTTTTT.

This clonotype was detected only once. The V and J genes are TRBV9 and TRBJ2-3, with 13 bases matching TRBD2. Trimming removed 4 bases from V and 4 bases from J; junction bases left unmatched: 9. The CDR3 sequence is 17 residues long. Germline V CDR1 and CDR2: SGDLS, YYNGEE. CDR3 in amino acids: CASSIVRTSGSSDTQYF. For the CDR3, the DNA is TGTGCCAGCAGCATAGTAAGGACTAGCGGGAGCTCAGATACGCAGTATTTT.

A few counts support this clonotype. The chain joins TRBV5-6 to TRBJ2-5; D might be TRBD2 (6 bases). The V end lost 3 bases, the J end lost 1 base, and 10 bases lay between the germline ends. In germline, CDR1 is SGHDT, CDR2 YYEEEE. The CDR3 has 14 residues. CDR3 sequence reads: CASSSGGVQETQYF. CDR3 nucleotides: TGTGCCAGCAGCTCCGGAGGGGTCCAAGAGACCCAGTACTTC.

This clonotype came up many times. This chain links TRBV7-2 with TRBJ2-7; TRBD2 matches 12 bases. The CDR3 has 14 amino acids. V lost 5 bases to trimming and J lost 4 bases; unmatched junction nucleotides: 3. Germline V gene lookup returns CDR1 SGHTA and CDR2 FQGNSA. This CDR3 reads CASSAGTSGYEQYF. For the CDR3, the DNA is TGTGCCAGCAGCGCCGGGACTAGCGGGTACGAGCAGTACTTC.

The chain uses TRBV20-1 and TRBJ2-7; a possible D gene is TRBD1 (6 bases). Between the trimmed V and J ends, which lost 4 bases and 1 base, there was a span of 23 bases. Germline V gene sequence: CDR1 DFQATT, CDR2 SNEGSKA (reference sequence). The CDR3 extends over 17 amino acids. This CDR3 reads CSAKPPPRGVRSYEQYF. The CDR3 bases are TGCAGTGCTAAACCACCGCCCAGGGGCGTTCGGTCCTACGAGCAGTACTTC.

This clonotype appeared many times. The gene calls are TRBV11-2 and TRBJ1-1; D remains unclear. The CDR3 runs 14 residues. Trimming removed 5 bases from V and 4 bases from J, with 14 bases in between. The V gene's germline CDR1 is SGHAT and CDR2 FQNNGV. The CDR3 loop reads CASSPGRLFTEAFF. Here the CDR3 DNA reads TGTGCCAGCAGCCCCGGCAGGTTATTCACTGAAGCTTTCTTT.

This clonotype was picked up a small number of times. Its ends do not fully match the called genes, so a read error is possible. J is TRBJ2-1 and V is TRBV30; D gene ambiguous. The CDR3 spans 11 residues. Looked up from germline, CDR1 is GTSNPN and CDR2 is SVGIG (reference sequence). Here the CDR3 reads CAWSGVGEQSF. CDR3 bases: TGTGCCTGGAGTGGAGTAGGTGAGCAGTCCTTC.

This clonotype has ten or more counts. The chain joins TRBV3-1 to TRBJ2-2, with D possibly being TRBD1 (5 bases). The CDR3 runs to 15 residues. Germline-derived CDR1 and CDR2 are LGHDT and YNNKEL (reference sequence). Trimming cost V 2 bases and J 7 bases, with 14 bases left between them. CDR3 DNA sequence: TGTGCCAGCAGCCAATTGCAGGGTTACGGCGGGGAGCTGTTTTTT. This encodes CASSQLQGYGGELFF.

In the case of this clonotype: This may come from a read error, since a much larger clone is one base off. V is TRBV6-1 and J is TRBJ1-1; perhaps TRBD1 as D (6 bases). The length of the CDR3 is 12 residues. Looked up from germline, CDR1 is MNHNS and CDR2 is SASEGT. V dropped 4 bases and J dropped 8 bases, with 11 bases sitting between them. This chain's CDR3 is CASSAYRVEAFF. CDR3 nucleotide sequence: TGTGCCAGCAGTGCGTACAGGGTGGAAGCTTTCTTT.

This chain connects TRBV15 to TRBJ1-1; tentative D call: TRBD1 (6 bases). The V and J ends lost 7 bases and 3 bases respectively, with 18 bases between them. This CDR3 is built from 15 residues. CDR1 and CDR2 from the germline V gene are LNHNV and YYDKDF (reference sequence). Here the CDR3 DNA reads TGTGCCACCACCCCGGGGGGGGCGCGAGACACTGAAGCTTTCTTT. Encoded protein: CATTPGGARDTEAFF.

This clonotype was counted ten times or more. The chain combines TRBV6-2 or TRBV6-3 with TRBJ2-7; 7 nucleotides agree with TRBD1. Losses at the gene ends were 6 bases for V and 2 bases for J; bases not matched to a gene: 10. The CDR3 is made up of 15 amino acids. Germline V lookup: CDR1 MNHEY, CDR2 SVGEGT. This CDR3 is CASSSPRQGPYEQYF. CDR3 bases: TGTGCCAGCAGCTCCCCGCGACAGGGACCCTACGAGCAGTACTTC.

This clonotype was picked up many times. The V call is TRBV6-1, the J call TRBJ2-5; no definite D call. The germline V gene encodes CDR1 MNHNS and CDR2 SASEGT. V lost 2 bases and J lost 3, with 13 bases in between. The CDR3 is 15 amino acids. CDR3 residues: CASSEIGVTKETQYF. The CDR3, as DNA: TGTGCCAGCAGTGAAATTGGTGTCACTAAAGAGACCCAGTACTTC.

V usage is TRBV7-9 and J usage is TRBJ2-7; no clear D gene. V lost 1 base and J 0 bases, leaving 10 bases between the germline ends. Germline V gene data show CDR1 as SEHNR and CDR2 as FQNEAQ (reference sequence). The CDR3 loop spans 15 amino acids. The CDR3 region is CASSLEQSPSYEQYF. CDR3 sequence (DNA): TGTGCCAGCAGCTTAGAGCAGTCCCCCTCCTACGAGCAGTACTTC.

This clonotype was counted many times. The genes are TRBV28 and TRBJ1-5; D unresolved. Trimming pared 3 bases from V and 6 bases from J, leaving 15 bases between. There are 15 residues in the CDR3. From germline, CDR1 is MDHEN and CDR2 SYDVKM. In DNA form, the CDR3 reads TGTGCCAGCAGTTTGCGGACGGGTCGGGCTCAGCCCCAGCATTTT. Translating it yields CASSLRTGRAQPQHF. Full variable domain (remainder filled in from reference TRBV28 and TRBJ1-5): DVKVTQSSRYLVKRTGEKVFLECVQDMDHENMFWYRQDPGLGLRLIYFSYDVKMKEKGDIPEGYSVSREKKERFSLILESASTNQTSMYLCASSLRTGRAQPQHFGDGTRLSIL.

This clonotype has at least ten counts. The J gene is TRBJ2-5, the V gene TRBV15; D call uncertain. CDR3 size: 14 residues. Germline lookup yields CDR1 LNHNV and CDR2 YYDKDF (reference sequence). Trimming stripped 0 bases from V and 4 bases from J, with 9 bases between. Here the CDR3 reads CATSRDPRPETQYF. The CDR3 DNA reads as TGTGCCACCAGCAGAGACCCGAGACCAGAGACCCAGTACTTC.

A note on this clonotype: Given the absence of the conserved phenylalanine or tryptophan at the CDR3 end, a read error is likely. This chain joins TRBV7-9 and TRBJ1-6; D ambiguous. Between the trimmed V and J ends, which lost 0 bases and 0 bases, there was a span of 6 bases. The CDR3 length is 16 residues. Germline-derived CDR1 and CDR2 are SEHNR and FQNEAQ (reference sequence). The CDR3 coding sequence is TGTGCCAGCAGCTTAGCCGTTAGCTCCTATAATTCACCCCTCCACTCT. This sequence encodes CASSLAVSSYNSPLHS.

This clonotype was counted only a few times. CDR3 nucleotides: TGTGCCAGCAGTTTTACACCGTCAGGGGGCGGTCAGCCCCAGCATTTT. It translates to CASSFTPSGGGQPQHF. The rearrangement links TRBV28 to TRBJ1-5; 8 bases are a match to TRBD1. Germline V gene sequence: CDR1 MDHEN, CDR2 SYDVKM. The CDR3 has 16 amino acids. Trimming cost V 3 bases and J 6 bases; bases outside gene matches: 10.

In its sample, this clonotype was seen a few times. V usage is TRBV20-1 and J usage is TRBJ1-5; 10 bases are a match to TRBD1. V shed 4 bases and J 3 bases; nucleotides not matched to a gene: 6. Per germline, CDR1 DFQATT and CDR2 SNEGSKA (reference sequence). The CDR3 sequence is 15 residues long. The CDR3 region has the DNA TGCAGTGCTAATGCCGGGACAGGGGCCAATCAGCCCCAGCATTTT. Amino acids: CSANAGTGANQPQHF.

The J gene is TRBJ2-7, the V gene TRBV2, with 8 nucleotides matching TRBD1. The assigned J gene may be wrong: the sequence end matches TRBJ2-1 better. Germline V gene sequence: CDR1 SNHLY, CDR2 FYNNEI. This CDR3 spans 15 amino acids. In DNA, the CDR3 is TGTGCCAGCATATCCGGGACAGGAATCGGCAATGAGCAGTTCTTC. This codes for CASISGTGIGNEQFF.

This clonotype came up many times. The DNA of the CDR3 is TGTGCCAGCATTAGACGAGCCGGGTACGAGCAGTACTTC. Amino acids: CASIRRAGYEQYF. The V call is TRBV6-1, the J call TRBJ2-7, with no clear D. Between the trimmed V and J ends, which lost 7 bases and 4 bases, there was a span of 14 bases. CDR1 is MNHNS and CDR2 is SASEGT in the germline V gene. The CDR3 loop spans 13 amino acids.

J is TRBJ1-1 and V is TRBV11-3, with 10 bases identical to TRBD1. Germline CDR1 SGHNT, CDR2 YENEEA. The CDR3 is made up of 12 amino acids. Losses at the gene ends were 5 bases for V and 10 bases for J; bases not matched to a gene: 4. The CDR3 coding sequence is TGTGCCAGCAGCGACAGGGGGCTGGGAGCTTTCTTT. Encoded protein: CASSDRGLGAFF.